Sequencing of this T cell receptor (beta chain) was carried out in a study of T-cell reconstitution after alpha-beta-depleted transplantation in children. Trimming left V 8 bases short and J 1 base short, with 6 bases between. Germline V gives CDR1 SGHNT, CDR2 YYREEE (reference sequence). The CDR3 is 11 residues long. The TCRbeta library was prepared with unique molecular identifiers. TCRdb called the PCR reads again in MiXCR, with one record for every CDR3 protein. The sample contains 90,000 to 130,000 distinct CDR3 sequences, about 9.3% of which appear only once. This clonotype was observed many times.

This receptor was identified in a human donor who donated a stem cell graft to a child with acute lymphoblastic leukemia. The sequencing used PBMCs from the stem cell graft donor, collected from the stem cell graft. The V call is TRBV5-4, the J call TRBJ1-1, with D uncertain. The CDR3 loop reads CASGRNTEAFF. CDR3 in DNA: TGTGCCAGTGGAAGGAACACTGAAGCTTTCTTT.